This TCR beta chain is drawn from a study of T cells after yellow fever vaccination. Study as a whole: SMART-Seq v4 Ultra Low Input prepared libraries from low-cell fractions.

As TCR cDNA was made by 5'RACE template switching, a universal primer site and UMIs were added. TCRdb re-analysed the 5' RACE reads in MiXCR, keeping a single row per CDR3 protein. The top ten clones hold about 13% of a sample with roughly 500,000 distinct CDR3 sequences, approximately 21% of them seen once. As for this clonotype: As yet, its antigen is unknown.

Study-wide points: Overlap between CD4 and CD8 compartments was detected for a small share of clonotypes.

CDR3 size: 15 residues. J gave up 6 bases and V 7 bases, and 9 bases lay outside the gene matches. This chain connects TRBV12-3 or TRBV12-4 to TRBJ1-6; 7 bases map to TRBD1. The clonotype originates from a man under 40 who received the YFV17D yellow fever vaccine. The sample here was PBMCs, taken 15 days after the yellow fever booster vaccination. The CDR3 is CASTYQTGFNSPLHF. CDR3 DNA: TGTGCCAGCACCTACCAGACAGGGTTTAATTCACCCCTCCACTTT.